Following are 27 T cell receptor beta chains from one sample sequenced in a study of blood T cell repertoires in COVID-19. TCRdb's copy holds only in-frame clones and misses some; the assay was immunoSEQ multiplex PCR. The table shows approximately 330,000 clones, with approximately 86% occurring only once. Sequencing was done on a sample of PBMCs or T cells enriched from blood (not recorded which). Receptors originate from a woman aged 40 to 55 with acute COVID-19.

In its sample, this clone was seen a few times. The chain couples TRBV4-3 to TRBJ1-2; TRBD1 matches at 8 bases. The germline CDR1 and CDR2 sequences are LGHNA and YSLEER. This CDR3 spans 15 amino acids. After removal of 0 bases from V and 7 bases from J, the junction contained 7 bases not matched to a gene. The CDR3 protein is CASSQDLGTGLGYTF. The CDR3 DNA is TGCGCCAGCAGCCAAGATCTTGGGACAGGTCTTGGCTACACCTTC.

This clone appeared a few times. This chain uses TRBV7-2 with TRBJ1-6; 10 nucleotides align to TRBD1. Trimming removed 5 bases from V and 10 bases from J; junction bases left unmatched: 11. CDR1 and CDR2 from the germline V gene are SGHTA and FQGNSA. There are 16 residues in the CDR3. CDR3 amino acids: CASSPLRQGAWSPLHF. The CDR3 DNA reads as TGTGCCAGCAGCCCCTTACGACAGGGGGCATGGTCACCCCTCCACTTT.

The rearrangement joins TRBV6-2 or TRBV6-3 to TRBJ1-6; D is unclear. The CDR3 totals 14 residues. V was trimmed by 2 bases and J by 7 bases, leaving 9 bases between them. Germline values: CDR1 MNHEY, CDR2 SVGEGT. For the CDR3, the DNA is TGTGCCAGCAGTTACGGGAGATGGAATTCACCCCTCCACTTT. Protein sequence: CASSYGRWNSPLHF.

The chain employs TRBV28 and TRBJ1-1; unclear D gene. Germline-derived CDR1 and CDR2 are MDHEN and SYDVKM. Trimming shortened V by 5 bases and J by 3 bases, and 7 bases separated the two germline ends. The length of the CDR3 is 12 residues. The CDR3 DNA reads as TGTGCCAGCAGTCAGGTGGACACTGAAGCTTTCTTT. It codes for CASSQVDTEAFF.

The rearrangement links TRBV5-3 to TRBJ2-7; 7 positions match TRBD1. TRBV5-3 is noted as an ORF with a role that remains uncertain. The CDR3 extends over 13 amino acids. V lost 9 bases, J lost 0 bases, and 6 bases stayed unmatched. The CDR3 region is CATQWDSSYEQYF. Written as DNA, the CDR3 is TGTGCCACCCAATGGGACAGCTCCTACGAGCAGTACTTC.

V usage is TRBV7-2 and J usage is TRBJ2-1, with 7 nucleotides matching TRBD2. After removal of 2 bases from V and 6 bases from J, the junction contained 7 bases not matched to a gene. Germline V gene lookup returns CDR1 SGHTA and CDR2 FQGNSA. The CDR3 runs 15 residues. The CDR3 bases are TGTGCCAGCAGCTTACGGGGGGTGGGGCCCAATGAGCAGTTCTTC. Its protein product is CASSLRGVGPNEQFF.

J is TRBJ1-2 and V is TRBV5-4, with D perhaps matching TRBD1 (5 bases). This CDR3 is built from 13 residues. The germline CDR1 and CDR2 sequences are SGHNT and YYREEE (reference sequence). With 4 bases removed from V and 0 bases from J, the gap between germline ends came to 7 bases. CDR3 in DNA: TGTGCCAGCAGCCCGGACACTAACTATGGCTACACCTTC. Amino acids: CASSPDTNYGYTF.

The rearrangement links TRBV6-2 or TRBV6-3 to TRBJ2-6; possibly TRBD2 for D (6 bases). Trimming shortened V by 6 bases and J by 1 base, and 22 bases separated the two germline ends. CDR1 is MNHEY and CDR2 is SVGEGT in the germline V gene. The CDR3 sequence is 19 residues long. CDR3 loop: CASSLRDSYWGSGANVLTF. Written as DNA, the CDR3 is TGTGCCAGCAGCCTACGGGACTCCTATTGGGGGTCTGGGGCCAACGTCCTGACTTTC.

The V and J genes are TRBV2 and TRBJ1-2, with TRBD1 matching over 8 bases. The CDR3 loop spans 15 amino acids. Germline V lookup: CDR1 SNHLY, CDR2 FYNNEI. Trimming cost V 3 bases and J 4 bases; bases outside gene matches: 7. CDR3 sequence reads: CASSEIPGTGYGYTF. CDR3 DNA: TGTGCCAGCAGTGAGATACCCGGGACAGGCTATGGCTACACCTTC.

In its sample, this clone was seen a few times. The V gene is TRBV3-1 (or the pseudogene TRBV3-2), the J gene TRBJ2-7, with 9 nucleotides matching TRBD1. CDR1 and CDR2 (germline): LGHDT, YNNKEL (reference sequence). With V trimmed by 0 bases and J by 4 bases, 7 bases remained unmatched. CDR3 length: 16 amino acids. CDR3 in DNA: TGTGCCAGCAGCCAAGATTGGCGACAGGGGGGTTACGAGCAGTACTTC. Translating gives CASSQDWRQGGYEQYF.

This sequence joins TRBV28 and TRBJ1-6; D may be TRBD1 (6 bases). The CDR3 contains 13 residues. Germline CDR1 is MDHEN and CDR2 is SYDVKM. Trimming stripped 5 bases from V and 9 bases from J, with 11 bases between. The CDR3 sequence is CASSTGWGSPLHF. CDR3 coding DNA: TGTGCCAGCAGTACAGGGTGGGGTTCACCCCTCCACTTT.

This chain joins TRBV28 and TRBJ2-3, with D possibly TRBD1 on 6 matching bases. CDR3 size: 15 residues. Germline V CDR1 and CDR2: MDHEN, SYDVKM. Trimming removed 6 bases at V and 1 base at J, with 14 bases between. CDR3 nucleotide sequence: TGTGCCAGCAGGGGGGCTAGCAAGGGCACAGATACGCAGTATTTT. Protein: CASRGASKGTDTQYF.

This chain links TRBV19 with TRBJ2-3; 8 bases align to TRBD1. There are 14 residues in the CDR3. Trimming at V came to 5 bases and at J to 4 bases, leaving 5 bases not matched to a gene. The germline V gene encodes CDR1 LNHDA and CDR2 SQIVND (reference sequence). CDR3 sequence reads: CASSLTGVADTQYF. CDR3 nucleotides: TGTGCCAGTAGTTTGACAGGGGTCGCAGATACGCAGTATTTT.

CDR3 in amino acids: CSVKPPGNTIYF. The CDR3 DNA sequence: TGCAGCGTTAAGCCGCCTGGAAACACCATATATTTT. The genes are TRBV29-1 and TRBJ1-3; no firm D call. This CDR3 comprises 12 residues. The germline gives CDR1 SQVTM, CDR2 ANQGSEA. V was shortened by 5 bases and J by 2 bases, with 7 bases between the two germline ends.

V and J are TRBV4-2 and TRBJ2-3, with 12 positions matching TRBD2. J was trimmed by 4 bases and V by 4 bases; bases with no gene match: 9. The V gene's germline CDR1 is LGHNA and CDR2 YNFKEQ. The CDR3 loop spans 17 amino acids. The CDR3 bases are TGTGCCAGCAGCCTGGGACTAGCGGGTTTCGGGGCAGATACGCAGTATTTT. Residues: CASSLGLAGFGADTQYF.

This sequence joins TRBV7-9 and TRBJ2-1, with 7 bases matching TRBD2. CDR3 length: 15 amino acids. Germline trimming cut 4 bases from V and 7 bases from J; bases unmatched to any gene: 10. The germline CDR1 and CDR2 sequences are SEHNR and FQNEAQ (reference sequence). The CDR3 loop reads CASSSNSGPGNEQFF. The CDR3 nucleotides are TGTGCCAGCAGCTCCAATAGCGGGCCGGGTAATGAGCAGTTCTTC.

The genes are TRBV7-3 and TRBJ1-6; D is possibly TRBD1 (6 bases). Germline V gene lookup returns CDR1 SGHTA and CDR2 FQGTGA. Trimming removed 5 bases from V and 8 bases from J, with 13 bases in between. The CDR3 sequence is 14 residues long. The CDR3 DNA reads as TGTGCCAGCAGCCCGCAGGGGATCGATTCACCCCTCCACTTT. Translated: CASSPQGIDSPLHF.

In its sample, this clone was seen a few times. The J gene is TRBJ2-3, the V gene TRBV3-1 (or the pseudogene TRBV3-2); TRBD2 matches at 9 bases. Germline lookup yields CDR1 LGHDT and CDR2 YNNKEL (reference sequence). J was trimmed by 5 bases and V by 4 bases; bases with no gene match: 7. This CDR3 is built from 15 residues. The CDR3 DNA is TGTGCCAGCAGCCCTAGGCGGGAGGGCCGAGATACGCAGTATTTT. Translation: CASSPRREGRDTQYF.

The rearrangement uses TRBV24-1 and TRBJ2-3; the match to TRBD2 covers 12 bases. Per germline, CDR1 KGHDR and CDR2 SFDVKD. The CDR3 loop spans 16 amino acids. Losses at the gene ends were 4 bases for V and 5 bases for J; bases not matched to a gene: 6. CDR3 bases: TGTGCCACCAGTGACGCTAGCGGGGGGGCACAAGATACGCAGTATTTT. Translating gives CATSDASGGAQDTQYF.

V usage is TRBV28 and J usage is TRBJ1-4; D uncertain. V lost 3 bases, J lost 7 bases, and 9 bases lay in between. Looked up from germline, CDR1 is MDHEN and CDR2 is SYDVKM. CDR3 length: 13 residues. The CDR3 spells CASSFPYSEKLFF. The CDR3 DNA reads TGTGCCAGCAGTTTCCCATATAGTGAAAAACTGTTTTTT.

This rearrangement joins TRBV3-1 (or the pseudogene TRBV3-2) to TRBJ2-2, with 11 bases aligning to TRBD1. Trimming took 2 bases from V and 4 from J; bases not matched to a gene: 12. From germline, CDR1 is LGHDT and CDR2 YNNKEL (reference sequence). CDR3 length equals 19 residues. CDR3 DNA sequence: TGTGCCAGCAGCCAAAGATCGACAAGGACAGGGGGCATCACCGGGGAGCTGTTTTTT. It encodes CASSQRSTRTGGITGELFF.

The chain uses TRBV6-5 and TRBJ2-7; no clear D. V was shortened by 5 bases and J by 3 bases, with 14 bases between the two germline ends. The CDR3 is made up of 14 amino acids. Germline CDR1 reads MNHEY; CDR2 reads SVGAGI. CDR3 amino acids: CASSPITPGYEQYF. The CDR3 DNA sequence: TGTGCCAGCAGTCCGATCACGCCGGGCTACGAGCAGTACTTC.

The rearrangement uses TRBV19 and TRBJ2-1; 12 nucleotides agree with TRBD2. Germline V lookup: CDR1 LNHDA, CDR2 SQIVND (reference sequence). V dropped 5 bases and J dropped 7; count of bases not matched to a gene: 3. The CDR3 runs 14 residues. This CDR3 reads CASSRGLAGNEQFF. The CDR3 DNA is TGTGCCAGTAGTCGCGGACTAGCGGGAAATGAGCAGTTCTTC.

In DNA form, the CDR3 reads TGCGCCAGCAGCTCCTTAGGACAGGCTACCAAGAACACTGAAGCTTTCTTT. It specifies CASSSLGQATKNTEAFF. V is TRBV5-1 and J is TRBJ1-1, with 7 bases lining up with TRBD1. V shed 3 bases and J 1 base; nucleotides not matched to a gene: 12. Germline V gene lookup returns CDR1 SGHRS and CDR2 YFSETQ. The CDR3 consists of 17 residues.

The chain links TRBV11-2 to TRBJ1-3; 8 bases fit TRBD1. Germline lookup yields CDR1 SGHAT and CDR2 FQNNGV. The CDR3 is made up of 17 amino acids. Germline trimming cut 5 bases from V and 0 bases from J; bases unmatched to any gene: 9. The CDR3 coding sequence is TGTGCCAGCAGCCTCCGGGACAGGATCCTCTCTGGAAACACCATATATTTT. Its protein is CASSLRDRILSGNTIYF.

This chain connects TRBV7-6 to TRBJ2-7, with D possibly being TRBD1 (5 bases). The V gene lost 4 bases and the J gene lost 6 bases, with 13 bases spanning the gap. Germline V gene lookup returns CDR1 SGHVS and CDR2 FNYEAQ. This CDR3 has 13 amino acids. The CDR3 reads CASSSPDRGEQYF. CDR3 in DNA: TGTGCCAGCAGCTCCCCCGATAGGGGCGAGCAGTACTTC.

This clone was detected only a few times. V is TRBV4-1 and J is TRBJ1-1; 8 bases line up with TRBD1. CDR1 and CDR2 from the germline V gene are MGHRA and YSYEKL. The CDR3 extends over 14 amino acids. J gave up 4 bases and V 3 bases, and 4 bases lay outside the gene matches. CDR3 amino acids: CASSQDRDSTEAFF. For the CDR3, the DNA is TGCGCCAGCAGCCAGGACAGGGATTCCACTGAAGCTTTCTTT.